Listed below are T cell receptor beta chains from one sample, sequenced in a study of blood T cell repertoires in COVID-19. Sequenced by immunoSEQ multiplex PCR; TCRdb stores in-frame clones only, minus some. The top ten hold about 9.9% of the sample, which has about 310,000 clones, approximately 89% seen once. The material sequenced was PBMCs or T cells enriched from blood (not recorded which). All receptors come from a woman between 35 and 50 years old who had recovered from COVID-19. CDR3s include the opening cysteine and the closing phenylalanine or tryptophan. The D gene is left open where the match is weak. Some rows mark clone size as missing; the rest say once, few, many or name a class of expanded clone.

.	once	TRBV6-2/TRBV6-3	TRBJ1-2	CASSQDYNYGYTF	TGTGCCAGCAGCCAGGACTACAACTATGGCTACACCTTC
TRBD1	.	TRBV27	TRBJ2-2	CASSLFETGITGELFF	TGTGCCAGCAGTTTATTCGAGACAGGGATCACCGGGGAGCTGTTTTTT
.	.	TRBV28	TRBJ2-2	CASRSGIGELFF	TGTGCCAGCAGGTCGGGTATCGGGGAGCTGTTTTTT
.	.	TRBV30	TRBJ2-3	CAWTQGLAATQYF	TGTGCCTGGACACAGGGTCTAGCGGCTACGCAGTATTTT
.	.	TRBV9	TRBJ2-7	CASSVARAGYEQYF	TGTGCCAGCAGCGTAGCTAGGGCGGGCTACGAGCAGTACTTC
TRBD1	.	TRBV29-1	TRBJ1-1	CSARTGLNTEAFF	TGCAGCGCTCGGACAGGGCTGAACACTGAAGCTTTCTTT
.	.	TRBV5-1	TRBJ2-1	CASSFEEDSYNEQFF	TGCGCCAGCAGCTTTGAGGAAGACTCCTACAATGAGCAGTTCTTC
TRBD1	few	TRBV2	TRBJ1-5	CASRAGTGGNQPQHF	TGTGCCAGCAGGGCCGGGACAGGGGGCAATCAGCCCCAGCATTTT
.	once	TRBV7-3	TRBJ2-1	CASSPRLESSYNEQFF	TGTGCCAGCAGCCCCCGACTAGAGTCGTCCTACAATGAGCAGTTCTTC
TRBD1	.	TRBV5-4	TRBJ2-2	CASSFSGGNTGELFF	TGTGCCAGCAGCTTCTCAGGGGGGAACACCGGGGAGCTGTTTTTT
.	.	TRBV30	TRBJ2-7	CAWSPWDWREQYF	TGTGCCTGGAGTCCATGGGACTGGCGCGAGCAGTACTTC
.	.	TRBV6-5	TRBJ2-7	CASSYAGFSYEQYF	TGTGCCAGCAGTTACGCAGGGTTCTCCTACGAGCAGTACTTC
.	.	TRBV19	TRBJ1-2	CASTGAYGYTF	TGTGCCAGTACAGGGGCGTATGGCTACACCTTC
TRBD2	once	TRBV19	TRBJ2-1	CASSSGRANEQFF	TGTGCCAGTAGCAGCGGGAGGGCCAATGAGCAGTTCTTC
TRBD2	.	TRBV7-3	TRBJ2-5	CASSRLAGLGETQYF	TGTGCCAGCAGCCGACTAGCGGGTTTGGGAGAGACCCAGTACTTC
.	.	TRBV5-1	TRBJ2-1	CASSGSQGIALYNEQFF	TGCGCCAGCAGCGGATCGCAGGGGATTGCCCTTTACAATGAGCAGTTCTTC
.	.	TRBV30	TRBJ1-3	CAWSALSSGNTIYF	TGTGCCTGGAGCGCCCTTAGCTCTGGAAACACCATATATTTT
.	.	TRBV5-4	TRBJ1-4	CASSRGGQGEKLFF	TGTGCCAGCAGCCGCGGGGGCCAGGGTGAAAAACTGTTTTTT
TRBD2	once	TRBV3-1/TRBV3-2	TRBJ2-3	CASSGTSGKAYTDTQYF	TGTGCCAGCAGCGGGACTAGCGGGAAGGCGTACACAGATACGCAGTATTTT
.	.	TRBV28	TRBJ2-7	CASRGAAGGNEQYF	TGTGCCAGCAGGGGGGCGGCAGGAGGTAACGAGCAGTACTTC
.	.	TRBV9	TRBJ2-3	CASSVGVSEVTDTQYF	TGTGCCAGCAGCGTAGGAGTGAGCGAGGTTACAGATACGCAGTATTTT
TRBD1	.	TRBV19	TRBJ2-2	CASRGQGWSGELFF	TGTGCCAGTAGGGGACAGGGGTGGTCCGGGGAGCTGTTTTTT
TRBD1	.	TRBV5-1	TRBJ2-3	CASSLGQGRGTDTQYF	TGCGCCAGCAGCCTTGGACAGGGGCGCGGCACAGATACGCAGTATTTT
TRBD1	few	TRBV5-8	TRBJ1-2	CASRRTDRGVGYTF	TGTGCCAGCAGGCGAACCGACAGGGGGGTAGGCTACACCTTC
.	.	TRBV15	TRBJ1-1	CATSRAPGTEAFF	TGTGCCACCAGCAGAGCCCCCGGTACTGAAGCTTTCTTT
.	.	TRBV7-7	TRBJ2-1	CASSPTRLAEQFF	TGTGCTAGCAGCCCGACTAGGTTGGCTGAGCAGTTCTTC
TRBD2	.	TRBV7-2	TRBJ2-2	CASSLRDGGALFF	TGTGCCAGCAGCTTACGGGACGGGGGGGCGCTGTTTTTT
TRBD1	.	TRBV10-3	TRBJ1-5	CAISGDSRHAMNQPQHF	TGTGCCATCAGCGGGGACAGCCGTCACGCAATGAATCAGCCCCAGCATTTT
TRBD1	few	TRBV5-6	TRBJ2-2	CASSRRDRGVTGELFF	TGTGCCAGCAGCAGACGGGACAGGGGGGTCACCGGGGAGCTGTTTTTT
.	.	TRBV19	TRBJ2-3	CASSIGGRGAGDTQYF	TGTGCCAGTAGTATAGGCGGCAGGGGGGCTGGAGATACGCAGTATTTT
.	once	TRBV7-6	TRBJ2-3	CASSSSSGPGGNTQYF	TGTGCCAGCAGCTCATCAAGCGGGCCCGGCGGAAATACGCAGTATTTT
TRBD2	.	TRBV5-6	TRBJ2-2	CASSPGLAGGFLNTGELFF	TGTGCCAGCAGCCCAGGACTAGCGGGAGGTTTCCTAAACACCGGGGAGCTGTTTTTT
.	.	TRBV19	TRBJ1-1	CASSIAGEGGAFF	TGTGCCAGTAGTATAGCGGGGGAAGGTGGGGCTTTCTTT
TRBD2	.	TRBV7-2	TRBJ2-1	CASSSERVGSGGALPFF	TGTGCCAGCAGCTCAGAGAGGGTTGGTAGCGGGGGGGCCTTGCCCTTCTTC
TRBD1	once	TRBV9	TRBJ1-4	CASSVAGTATNEKLFF	TGTGCCAGCAGCGTAGCTGGGACAGCAACTAATGAAAAACTGTTTTTT
.	.	TRBV5-4	TRBJ2-7	CASSLGGVEYEQYF	TGTGCCAGCAGCCTCGGGGGAGTTGAGTACGAGCAGTACTTC
.	.	TRBV6-5	TRBJ2-7	CASRKQGTEQYF	TGTGCCAGCAGGAAACAGGGAACCGAGCAGTACTTC
.	few	TRBV29-1	TRBJ1-1	CSVGMGHLFHEAFF	TGCAGCGTTGGGATGGGGCATCTCTTTCACGAAGCTTTCTTT
.	once	TRBV6-2/TRBV6-3	TRBJ2-3	CASSYLALTDTQYF	TGTGCCAGCAGTTATCTAGCTCTCACAGATACGCAGTATTTT
.	.	TRBV5-8	TRBJ1-1	CASSFEMNTEAFF	TGTGCCAGCAGCTTCGAGATGAACACTGAAGCTTTCTTT
.	.	TRBV20-1	TRBJ2-2	CSARGPGELFF	TGCAGTGCTAGAGGGCCCGGGGAGCTGTTTTTT
TRBD2	once	TRBV11-2	TRBJ2-7	CASSPRGGLGLHEQYF	TGTGCCAGCAGCCCCCGCGGGGGGCTAGGTCTCCACGAGCAGTACTTC
.	once	TRBV2	TRBJ2-1	CASSEDSGTYNEQFF	TGTGCCAGCAGTGAAGATAGCGGCACCTACAATGAGCAGTTCTTC